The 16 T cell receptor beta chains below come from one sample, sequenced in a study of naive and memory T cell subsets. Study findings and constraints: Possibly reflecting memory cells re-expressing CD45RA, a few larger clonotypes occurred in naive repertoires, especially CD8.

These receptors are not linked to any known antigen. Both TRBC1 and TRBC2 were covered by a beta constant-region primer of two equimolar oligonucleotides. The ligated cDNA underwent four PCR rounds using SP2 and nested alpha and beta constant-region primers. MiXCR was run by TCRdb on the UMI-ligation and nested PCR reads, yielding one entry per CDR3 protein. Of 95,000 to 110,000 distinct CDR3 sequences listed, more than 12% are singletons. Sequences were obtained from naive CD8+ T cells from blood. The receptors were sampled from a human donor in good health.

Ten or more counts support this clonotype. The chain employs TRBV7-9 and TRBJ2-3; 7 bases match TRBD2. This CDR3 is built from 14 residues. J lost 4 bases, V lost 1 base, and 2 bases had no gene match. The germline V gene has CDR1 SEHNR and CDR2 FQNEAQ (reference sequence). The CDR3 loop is CASSLVRGSDTQYF. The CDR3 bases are TGTGCCAGCAGCTTAGTGCGGGGGTCAGATACGCAGTATTTT.

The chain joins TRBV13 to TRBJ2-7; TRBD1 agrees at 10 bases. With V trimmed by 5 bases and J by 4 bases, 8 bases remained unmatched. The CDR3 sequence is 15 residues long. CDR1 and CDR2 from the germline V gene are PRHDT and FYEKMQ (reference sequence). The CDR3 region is CASSATGTGAYEQYF. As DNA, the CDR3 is TGTGCCAGCAGCGCAACCGGGACAGGGGCTTACGAGCAGTACTTC. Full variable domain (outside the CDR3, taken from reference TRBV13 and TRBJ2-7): AAGVIQSPRHLIKEKRETATLKCYPIPRHDTVYWYQQGPGQDPQFLISFYEKMQSDKGSIPDRFSAQQFSDYHSELNMSSLELGDSALYFCASSATGTGAYEQYFGPGTRLTVT.

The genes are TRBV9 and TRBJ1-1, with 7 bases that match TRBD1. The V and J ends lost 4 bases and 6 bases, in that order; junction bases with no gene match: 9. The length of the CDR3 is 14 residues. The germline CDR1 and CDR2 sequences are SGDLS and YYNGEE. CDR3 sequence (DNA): TGTGCCAGCAGCCGGACAGGTGGGCATCCTGAAGCTTTCTTT. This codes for CASSRTGGHPEAFF.

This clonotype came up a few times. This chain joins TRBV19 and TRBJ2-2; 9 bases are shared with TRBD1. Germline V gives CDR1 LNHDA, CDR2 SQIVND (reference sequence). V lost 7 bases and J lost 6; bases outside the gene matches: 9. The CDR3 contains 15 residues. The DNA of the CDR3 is TGTGCCAGTACCAGGGACAGGGTATCTTCCGGGGAGCTGTTTTTT. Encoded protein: CASTRDRVSSGELFF.

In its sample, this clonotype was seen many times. As DNA, the CDR3 is TGTGCCAGCAGATCAGGGGGCCTGAACACTGAAGCTTTCTTT. Its protein product is CASRSGGLNTEAFF. This chain uses TRBV27 with TRBJ1-1; 8 nucleotides agree with TRBD1. The CDR3 length is 14 residues. The ends lost 6 bases at V and 0 bases at J; junction bases unmatched: 3. Germline assignment: CDR1 MNHEY and CDR2 SMNVEV (reference sequence).

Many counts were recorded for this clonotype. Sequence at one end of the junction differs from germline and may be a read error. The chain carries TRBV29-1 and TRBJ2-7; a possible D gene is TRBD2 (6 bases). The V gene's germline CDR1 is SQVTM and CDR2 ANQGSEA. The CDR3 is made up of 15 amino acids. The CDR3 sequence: CSVEGDSLTSYEQYF. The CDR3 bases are TGCAGCGTCGAAGGGGACTCGCTGACCTCCTACGAGCAGTACTTC.

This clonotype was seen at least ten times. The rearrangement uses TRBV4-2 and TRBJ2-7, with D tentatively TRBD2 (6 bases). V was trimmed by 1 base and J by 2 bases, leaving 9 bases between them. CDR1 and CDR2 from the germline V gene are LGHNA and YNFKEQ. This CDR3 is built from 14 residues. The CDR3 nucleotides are TGTGCCAGCAGCCAAGGGGGAGGAACCTACGAGCAGTACTTC. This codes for CASSQGGGTYEQYF.

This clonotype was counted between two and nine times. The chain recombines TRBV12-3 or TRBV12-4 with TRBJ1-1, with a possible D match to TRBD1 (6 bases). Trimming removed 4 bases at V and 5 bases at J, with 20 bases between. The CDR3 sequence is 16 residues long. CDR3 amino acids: CASSSGGGGLGTEAFF. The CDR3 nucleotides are TGTGCCAGCAGTTCCGGTGGTGGGGGCTTGGGGACTGAAGCTTTCTTT.

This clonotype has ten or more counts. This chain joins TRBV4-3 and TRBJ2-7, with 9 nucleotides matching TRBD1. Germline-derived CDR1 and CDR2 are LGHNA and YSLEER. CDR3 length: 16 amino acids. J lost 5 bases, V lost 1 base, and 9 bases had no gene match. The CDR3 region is CASSQAGGRDRDEQYF. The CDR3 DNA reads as TGCGCCAGCAGCCAAGCGGGGGGCCGGGACAGGGACGAGCAGTACTTC.

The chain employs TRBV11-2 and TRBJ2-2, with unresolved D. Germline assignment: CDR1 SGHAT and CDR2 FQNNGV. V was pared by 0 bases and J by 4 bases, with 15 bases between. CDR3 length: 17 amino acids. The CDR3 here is CASSLEFSFGPTGELFF. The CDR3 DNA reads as TGTGCCAGCAGCTTAGAGTTCTCTTTCGGACCCACCGGGGAGCTGTTTTTT.

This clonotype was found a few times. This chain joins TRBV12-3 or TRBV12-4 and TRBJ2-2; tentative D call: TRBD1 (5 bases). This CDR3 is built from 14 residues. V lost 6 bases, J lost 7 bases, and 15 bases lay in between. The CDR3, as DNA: TGTGCCAGCAGCGCTAACAGGATTGACGGGGAGCTGTTTTTT. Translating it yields CASSANRIDGELFF.

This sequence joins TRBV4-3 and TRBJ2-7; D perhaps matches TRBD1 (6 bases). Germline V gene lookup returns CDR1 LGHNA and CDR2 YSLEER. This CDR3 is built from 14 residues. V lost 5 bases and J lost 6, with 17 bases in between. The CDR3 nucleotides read TGCGCCAGCAGCGAGAGGACAGCCTTGGGCGAGCAGTACTTC. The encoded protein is CASSERTALGEQYF.

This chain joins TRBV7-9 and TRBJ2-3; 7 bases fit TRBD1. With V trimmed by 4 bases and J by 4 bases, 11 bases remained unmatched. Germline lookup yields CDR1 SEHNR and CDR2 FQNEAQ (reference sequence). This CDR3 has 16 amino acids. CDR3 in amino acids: CASSSPPPGQSDTQYF. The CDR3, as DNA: TGTGCCAGCAGCTCGCCCCCCCCGGGACAGTCAGATACGCAGTATTTT.

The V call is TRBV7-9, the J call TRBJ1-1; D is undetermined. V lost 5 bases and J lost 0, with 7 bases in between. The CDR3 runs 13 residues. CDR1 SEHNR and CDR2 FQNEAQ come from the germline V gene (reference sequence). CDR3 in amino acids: CASSRVMNTEAFF. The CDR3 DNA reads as TGTGCCAGCAGCAGGGTAATGAACACTGAAGCTTTCTTT.

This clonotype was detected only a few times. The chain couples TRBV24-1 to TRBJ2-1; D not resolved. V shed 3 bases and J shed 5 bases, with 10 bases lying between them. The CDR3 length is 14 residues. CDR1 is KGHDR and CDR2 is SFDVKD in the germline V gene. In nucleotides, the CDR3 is TGTGCCACCAGTGATCTTATGACCAACAATGAGCAGTTCTTC. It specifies CATSDLMTNNEQFF.

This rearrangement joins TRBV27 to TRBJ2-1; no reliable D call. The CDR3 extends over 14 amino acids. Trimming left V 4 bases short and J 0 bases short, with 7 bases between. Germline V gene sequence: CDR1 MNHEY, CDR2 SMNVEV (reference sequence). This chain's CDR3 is CASSSADSYNEQFF. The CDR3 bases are TGTGCCAGCAGTTCGGCAGACTCCTACAATGAGCAGTTCTTC.